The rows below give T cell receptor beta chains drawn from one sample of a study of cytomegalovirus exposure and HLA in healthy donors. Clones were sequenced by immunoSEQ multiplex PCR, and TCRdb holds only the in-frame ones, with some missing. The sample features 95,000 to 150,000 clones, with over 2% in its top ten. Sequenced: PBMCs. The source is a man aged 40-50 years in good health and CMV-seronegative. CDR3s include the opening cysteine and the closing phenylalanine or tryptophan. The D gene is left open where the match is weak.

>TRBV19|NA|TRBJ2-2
CASLRGTWNTGELFF
TGTGCCAGCCTAAGGGGGACCTGGAACACCGGGGAGCTGTTTTTT
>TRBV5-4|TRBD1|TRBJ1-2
CASSNRDRGRFNYGYTF
TGTGCCAGCAGCAACCGGGACAGGGGGCGATTTAACTATGGCTACACCTTC
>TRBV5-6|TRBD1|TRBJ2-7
CASSRQGSNEQYF
TGTGCCAGCAGCCGACAGGGGTCGAACGAGCAGTACTTC
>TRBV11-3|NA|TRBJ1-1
CASSRTVNTEAFF
TGTGCCAGCAGCAGGACAGTGAACACTGAAGCTTTCTTT
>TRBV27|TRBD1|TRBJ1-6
CASSLDRADSPLHF
TGTGCCAGCAGTTTGGACAGGGCGGACTCACCCCTCCACTTT
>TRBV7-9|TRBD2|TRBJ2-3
CASSLDASGRTDTQYF
TGTGCCAGCAGCTTAGATGCTAGCGGGAGGACAGATACGCAGTATTTT
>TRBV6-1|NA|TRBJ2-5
CASSDVQSEQYF
TGTGCCAGCAGTGATGTACAGAGTGAGCAGTACTTC
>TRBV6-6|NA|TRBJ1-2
CASSPQGMGGYTF
TGTGCCAGCAGCCCCCAGGGGATGGGGGGCTACACCTTC
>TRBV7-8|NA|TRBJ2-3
CASSLVFGGDFSTDTQYF
TGTGCCAGCAGCTTAGTTTTTGGCGGGGACTTTAGCACAGATACGCAGTATTTT
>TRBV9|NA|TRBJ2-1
CASSVHSGNSYNEQFF
TGTGCCAGCAGCGTCCATAGCGGAAACTCCTACAATGAGCAGTTCTTC
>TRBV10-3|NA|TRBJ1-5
CAISETEGLLRHF
TGTGCCATCAGTGAGACGGAGGGCCTTCTGCGGCATTTT
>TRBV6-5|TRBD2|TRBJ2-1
CASSYSVPSGNEQFF
TGTGCCAGCAGTTACTCTGTGCCTAGCGGCAATGAGCAGTTCTTC
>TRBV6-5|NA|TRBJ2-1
CASSYTVRLEQFF
TGTGCCAGCAGTTACACAGTCAGGCTCGAGCAGTTCTTC
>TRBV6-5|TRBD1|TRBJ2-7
CASSSGTAMYEQYF
TGTGCCAGCAGTTCCGGGACAGCCATGTACGAGCAGTACTTC
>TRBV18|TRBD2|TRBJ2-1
CASSPRLAEAYNEQFF
TGTGCCAGCTCACCTCGACTAGCGGAGGCCTACAATGAGCAGTTCTTC
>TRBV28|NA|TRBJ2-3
CASSWARRSDTQYF
TGTGCCAGCAGTTGGGCCCGACGGTCAGATACGCAGTATTTT
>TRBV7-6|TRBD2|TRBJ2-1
CASSLLALQASGYNEQFF
TGTGCCAGCAGCTTACTAGCGCTCCAGGCTAGCGGCTACAATGAGCAGTTCTTC
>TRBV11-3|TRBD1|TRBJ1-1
CASSLGTGRNTEAFF
TGTGCCAGCAGCTTAGGGACAGGGAGAAACACTGAAGCTTTCTTT